This TCR beta chain comes out of a study of PD-1 blockade in classical Hodgkin lymphoma. Overall study findings and caveats: Whatever underlies the repertoire differences (possibly disease activity or prior therapy) remains undefined. Complete responders had baseline diversity similar to newly diagnosed patients.

As to time point: cycle 4 day 1 (C4D1), after more than five weeks of nivolumab. Following autologous stem cell transplantation, relapse occurred in every patient, and exposure to brentuximab vedotin varied. Patients showed best responses of complete response, partial response or progressive disease. V was clipped by 4 bases and J by 4 bases; unmatched bases: 8. Per germline, CDR1 SGHNT and CDR2 YYREEE (reference sequence). This CDR3 is built from 15 residues. Data came from immunoSEQ multiplex PCR; TCRdb stores just in-frame clones and leaves some out. The sample lists tens of thousands of clones, approximately 90% occurring once. As concerns this clone: Its antigen is not known.

The chain links TRBV5-4 to TRBJ2-1; 7 bases are a match to TRBD1. The sequenced sample was peripheral blood mononuclear cells (PBMCs), obtained before the fourth cycle of nivolumab. This TCR was sampled from a human donor with classical Hodgkin lymphoma. Written as DNA, the CDR3 is TGTGCCAGCAGCCCAGACAGGGCTAGGTACAATGAGCAGTTCTTC. This sequence encodes CASSPDRARYNEQFF. Variable domain in full (rest from reference TRBV5-4 and TRBJ2-1): ETGVTQSPTHLIKTRGQQVTLRCSSQSGHNTVSWYQQALGQGPQFIFQYYREEENGRGNFPPRFSGLQFPNYSSELNVNALELDDSALYLCASSPDRARYNEQFFGPGTRLTVL.